This T cell receptor (beta chain) originates from a study of Graves' ophthalmopathy and Graves' hyperthyroidism (dated by TCRdb to about 2018). Notes on the research overall: Peripheral blood was collected at initial diagnosis, prior to any treatment. To tell Graves' ophthalmopathy apart from Graves' hyperthyroidism, and to predict which patients would progress to ophthalmopathy, the study relied on TCR beta repertoire signatures. In total, around 140 blood samples were TCR-sequenced: 43 ophthalmopathy, 80 or so hyperthyroidism and about 17 hyperthyroidism-to-ophthalmopathy patients. To explore V-J signatures distinguishing ophthalmopathy from hyperthyroidism, a discovery set of 100 patients (fewer than 45 ophthalmopathy, roughly 56 stable hyperthyroidism) was enrolled. The independent validation cohort included 18 to 20 hyperthyroidism patients plus 17 patients who later progressed from hyperthyroidism to ophthalmopathy. In over 5 hyperthyroidism patients, the T-cell repertoire of thyroid tissue was compared with the T-cell repertoire of blood. Following sampling, methimazole starting at 30 mg daily was administered to hyperthyroidism patients, and high-dose intravenous methylprednisolone was administered to ophthalmopathy patients. Paper-wide results and their limitations: Ophthalmopathy was separated from stable hyperthyroidism by the 13-signature model with about 85% sensitivity and less than 82% specificity in cross-validation and with 80%/75% in the test set. No statistical method was used to predetermine the sample size, and group allocation was not hidden from the investigators. Most expanded thyroid clonotypes with frequency above 0.001 were also detected in blood, suggesting blood repertoires may reflect the thyroid immune response. In validation, the model predicted ophthalmopathy progression with 70.59% sensitivity and approximately 78% specificity; some 13 predicted patients were CT-confirmed with GO in a median of 6.5 months.

TCR beta CDR3 regions were amplified from RNA transcripts for repertoire sequencing. The first round was an RT-PCR using HTBI primers with the Qiagen OneStep RT-PCR kit, and this first round was followed by a second-round multiplex PCR, then size selection and purification. Libraries were sequenced paired-end with 100 bp reads on an Illumina HiSeq2000. The paper's processing steps were these. Reads were processed with SOAPnuke, discarding reads with adapters, uncalled bases, mean Phred below 15, or no exact constant-primer or identifier match. COPE v1.2.5 was used to merge high-quality paired reads. Each unique nucleotide sequence was defined as a clonotype, and clonotypes were aligned to IMGT TRB V, D and J references with MiTCR v1.1. Analysis was restricted to V-J combinations with a frequency above 0.0001, which covered 99.2% of repertoires. For each V-J combination, a TCR clonal expansion and chaos score was defined as F50 clonal expansion divided by the chaos observed in the TCRdist matrix. Features were reduced by Welch's t-statistics and random forest to about a dozen V-J combinations, which fed a naive Bayes classifier. The similarity between thyroid and blood repertoires was quantified using the Morisita-Horn index. The public reads were reanalyzed by TCRdb: fastp trimming at Q25, MiXCR alignment, in-frame beta chains only. Entries that share a CDR3 protein sequence are merged under the most common genes and DNA. Here the V and J calls rest on TCRdb's processing, not on the authors' analysis. In this sample the table shows about 740,000 distinct CDR3 sequences, roughly 41% of which occur a single time. The ten largest clonotypes hold 35% to 55% of the sample.

In regard to this clonotype: There is no known antigen for this receptor. Per-base quality was not reported, and no clone a single base away is much larger than it.

The ophthalmopathy patients had moderately to severely active disease, with a Clinical Activity Score of 3 or higher, a NOSPECS grade of 4 or higher, and a disease duration of less than 3 months. Patients with other autoimmune diseases, uncontrolled infections, pregnancy or lactation were excluded. Diagnosis relied on clinical symptoms, serum thyroxine, TRAb, thyroid ultrasound and orbital computed tomography. PBMCs were isolated from 10 ml of fresh peripheral blood by Ficoll-Paque density gradient centrifugation. Trizol reagent was used to extract the total RNA, and its quality was then checked on an Agilent 2100 Bioanalyzer. The CDR3 goes from the cysteine to the phenylalanine over 14 residues. Only the CDR3 DNA is retained, 42 bases long and in frame from the first base. V was cut back by 3 bases and J by 3 bases, leaving a gap of 11 bases between them. Reading the germline V gene gives CDR1 SNHLY and CDR2 FYNNEI.

The sample consisted of peripheral blood. The clonotype originates from an adult man with Graves' ophthalmopathy. Recombination joined TRBV2 with TRBJ2-5, with a weak D call of TRBD1 (6 bases match). The sequenced DNA is TGTGCCAGCAGTGAGGGACACTTAAAAGAGACCCAGTACTTC. The translation is CASSEGHLKETQYF.